Each of the 30 T cell receptor beta chains below was sequenced from the same sample in a study of CD8 T cells in ankylosing spondylitis. TCRdb independently ran MiXCR on the 5' RACE reads; one entry per CDR3 protein. The sample includes 300,000 to 400,000 distinct CDR3 sequences, 20% of them seen just once. The source material was blood, either unsorted or a sorted T cell fraction (not recorded which). The receptor source for this set is a male donor with ankylosing spondylitis or in good health (not recorded which).

This clonotype has at least ten counts. Written as DNA, the CDR3 is TGCAGTGCTAGAGAAGTTTTCGCGAACACCGGGGAGCTGTTTTTT. Translated: CSAREVFANTGELFF. The chain recombines TRBV20-1 with TRBJ2-2; D not certain. CDR1 DFQATT and CDR2 SNEGSKA come from the germline V gene (reference sequence). V was shortened by 0 bases and J by 0 bases, with 8 bases between the two germline ends. CDR3 length equals 15 residues.

The CDR3 here is CASSKLAGDNEQFF. DNA for the CDR3: TGTGCCAGCAGCAAACTAGCGGGGGACAATGAGCAGTTCTTC. J is TRBJ2-1 and V is TRBV7-8; 11 bases fit TRBD2. The V gene's germline CDR1 is SGHVS and CDR2 FQNEAQ. The CDR3 has 14 residues. V lost 5 bases to trimming and J lost 5 bases; unmatched junction nucleotides: 2.

This clonotype was picked up a small number of times. V gene TRBV4-1 combines with J gene TRBJ2-7; a possible D gene is TRBD2 (5 bases). Germline V gives CDR1 MGHRA, CDR2 YSYEKL. CDR3 length: 14 residues. V gave up 4 bases and J gave up 1 base, with 11 bases separating them. The CDR3 DNA reads TGCGCCAGCAGCCTTATCCGGGATTCCTACGAGCAGTACTTC. Amino acid sequence: CASSLIRDSYEQYF.

This clonotype was seen a handful of times. V and J are TRBV29-1 and TRBJ2-7; D unresolved. The V end lost 6 bases, the J end lost 2 bases, and 11 bases lay between the germline ends. The CDR3 runs to 12 residues. The V gene's germline CDR1 is SQVTM and CDR2 ANQGSEA. The DNA for the CDR3 is TGCAGCGTCGCCGATTGGACCTACGAGCAGTACTTC. This gives the protein CSVADWTYEQYF.

The chain uses TRBV7-9 and TRBJ2-7, with D maybe TRBD1 (6 bases). Germline V gene lookup returns CDR1 SEHNR and CDR2 FQNEAQ (reference sequence). The CDR3 spans 17 residues. The V end was cut by 4 bases, the J end by 0 bases, with 19 bases between. The CDR3 sequence: CASSSPQGTASSYEQYF. The CDR3 DNA sequence: TGTGCCAGCAGCTCACCCCAGGGGACGGCGAGCTCCTACGAGCAGTACTTC.

The chain joins TRBV19 to TRBJ2-2; D is possibly TRBD2 (5 bases). This CDR3 is 14 amino acids long. V lost 5 bases to trimming and J lost 5 bases, with 12 bases between them. The germline gives CDR1 LNHDA, CDR2 SQIVND (reference sequence). CDR3 DNA: TGTGCCAGTAGTTGGCCCGGGGAGACCGGGGAGCTGTTTTTT. It translates to CASSWPGETGELFF. The entire variable domain, with the rest obtained from reference TRBV19 and TRBJ2-2, is as follows: DGGITQSPKYLFRKEGQNVTLSCEQNLNHDAMYWYRQDPGQGLRLIYYSQIVNDFQKGDIAEGYSVSREKKESFPLTVTSAQKNPTAFYLCASSWPGETGELFFGEGSRLTVL.

A few counts support this clonotype. The chain is built from TRBV29-1 and TRBJ2-3; D might be TRBD2 (6 bases). V dropped 3 bases and J dropped 2 bases, with 9 bases sitting between them. Germline lookup yields CDR1 SQVTM and CDR2 ANQGSEA. The length of the CDR3 is 13 residues. This CDR3 reads CSVDWEDTDTQYF. CDR3 DNA sequence: TGCAGCGTTGATTGGGAGGACACAGATACGCAGTATTTT.

The sample holds a few counts of this clonotype. The V call is TRBV12-3 or TRBV12-4, the J call TRBJ2-1, with 9 nucleotides matching TRBD1. The CDR3 is 15 amino acids. Germline trimming cut 2 bases from V and 12 bases from J; bases unmatched to any gene: 11. CDR3 coding DNA: TGTGCCAGCAGTTTACGGGGACAGGGCTACCTAGGGCAGTTCTTC. This codes for CASSLRGQGYLGQFF.

Concerning this clonotype: This may be a read error: a much more frequent sequence differs by one nucleotide. The V and J genes are TRBV11-2 and TRBJ2-7; 7 nucleotides line up with TRBD1. The germline V gene has CDR1 SGHAT and CDR2 FQNNGV. This CDR3 contains 14 residues. CDR3 coding DNA: TGTGCCAGCAGCCCTGGGGACAGTTCCTACGATCAGTACTTC. Its translation: CASSPGDSSYDQYF.

The chain carries TRBV11-2 and TRBJ2-7; D is perhaps TRBD1 (6 bases). The ends were cut back, 1 base at V and 6 bases at J, with 13 bases in the middle. Germline V gives CDR1 SGHAT, CDR2 FQNNGV. This CDR3 has 14 residues. The chain's CDR3 is CASSLGTGMSEQYF. The CDR3 DNA is TGTGCCAGCAGCTTAGGAACAGGGATGAGCGAGCAGTACTTC.

The V call is TRBV5-5, the J call TRBJ2-7; 9 nucleotides align to TRBD1. The length of the CDR3 is 15 residues. From germline, CDR1 is SGHKS and CDR2 YYEKEE (reference sequence). Trimming at V came to 2 bases and at J to 4 bases, leaving 7 bases not matched to a gene. CDR3 region: CASSFAGQGAYEQYF. CDR3 in DNA: TGTGCCAGCAGCTTCGCGGGACAGGGAGCGTACGAGCAGTACTTC.

This chain uses TRBV10-3 with TRBJ2-2; 13 positions match TRBD2. The V and J ends lost 7 bases and 2 bases, in that order; junction bases with no gene match: 7. The CDR3 spans 17 residues. CDR1 ENHRY and CDR2 SYGVKD come from the germline V gene. CDR3 DNA: TGTGCCATCACCGAGACTAGCGGGGGGCCCAACACCGGGGAGCTGTTTTTT. Translating it yields CAITETSGGPNTGELFF.

The rearrangement joins TRBV12-3 or TRBV12-4 to TRBJ2-2; D may match TRBD1 or TRBD2 (5 bases each). Trimming removed 5 bases at V and 4 bases at J, with 14 bases between. The CDR3 has 15 amino acids. The DNA for the CDR3 is TGTGCCAGCAGTGACACTTGGGGGTTCACCGGGGAGCTGTTTTTT. It codes for CASSDTWGFTGELFF.

This clonotype was observed a few times. This chain connects TRBV2 to TRBJ2-3; TRBD1 matches 8 bases. V trimming: 4 bases; J trimming: 5 bases; junction bases outside the gene matches: 23. The germline V gene has CDR1 SNHLY and CDR2 FYNNEI. The CDR3 contains 20 residues. The CDR3 region has the DNA TGTGCCAGCAGTGTATGGTCTCTGGGGTCTGCGACAGGGGATCAAGATACGCAGTATTTT. Its translation is CASSVWSLGSATGDQDTQYF. The whole variable domain, remainder taken from reference TRBV2 and TRBJ2-3, is EPEVTQTPSHQVTQMGQEVILRCVPISNHLYFYWYRQILGQKVEFLVSFYNNEISEKSEIFDDQFSVERPDGSNFTLKIRSTKLEDSAMYFCASSVWSLGSATGDQDTQYFGPGTRLTVL.

CDR3 sequence (DNA): TGCGCCAGCAGCTCGGGACTCATCAACACTGAAGCTTTCTTT. Its protein product is CASSSGLINTEAFF. This sequence joins TRBV5-1 and TRBJ1-1, with TRBD1 as a possible D gene (5 bases). This CDR3 contains 14 residues. V lost 3 bases, J lost 2 bases, and 11 bases lay in between. The V gene's germline CDR1 is SGHRS and CDR2 YFSETQ.

This clonotype came up a few times. V and J are TRBV29-1 and TRBJ1-3, with unresolved D. The V end lost 2 bases, the J end lost 2 bases, and 10 bases lay between the germline ends. The CDR3 sequence is 14 residues long. The germline CDR1 and CDR2 sequences are SQVTM and ANQGSEA. CDR3 nucleotides: TGCAGCGTTGAAACCCGAAATACTGGAAACACCATATATTTT. Its translation: CSVETRNTGNTIYF.

The count of this clonotype is one. This may be a read error: a much more frequent sequence differs by one nucleotide. The CDR3 nucleotides are TGTGCCAGCCGGGGGCCGAACACCGGGGAGCTGATTTTT. Amino acids: CASRGPNTGELIF. The V and J genes are TRBV12-3 or TRBV12-4 and TRBJ2-2; D is tentatively TRBD1 or TRBD2 (6 bases each). The CDR3 is 13 amino acids.

This clonotype has more than one count but fewer than ten. This sequence joins TRBV6-1 and TRBJ1-1; the D is unclear. Germline CDR1 reads MNHNS; CDR2 reads SASEGT. V lost 3 bases to trimming and J lost 6 bases, with 11 bases between them. CDR3 size: 13 residues. CDR3 sequence (DNA): TGTGCCAGCAGTGACGTGTTGGGCGCTGAAGCTTTCTTT. Its protein product is CASSDVLGAEAFF.

This clonotype has just a few counts. This chain joins TRBV3-1 and TRBJ2-7; 7 nucleotides align to TRBD1. CDR1 is LGHDT, CDR2 YNNKEL, per germline (reference sequence). Losses at the gene ends were 4 bases for V and 0 bases for J; bases not matched to a gene: 6. This CDR3 comprises 15 residues. CDR3 loop: CASSPGTVGSYEQYF. In DNA form, the CDR3 reads TGTGCCAGCAGCCCTGGGACAGTTGGCTCCTACGAGCAGTACTTC.

This chain connects TRBV5-1 to TRBJ2-3; D is possibly TRBD2 (5 bases). CDR1 and CDR2 (germline): SGHRS, YFSETQ. The CDR3 is 13 residues long. V shed 7 bases and J shed 6 bases, with 15 bases lying between them. The CDR3 DNA follows: TGCGCCAGCCGCCCCCGGGGTTCCGATACGCAGTATTTT. It translates to CASRPRGSDTQYF.

This chain joins TRBV30 and TRBJ2-1; D gene unclear. This CDR3 is built from 14 residues. Germline values: CDR1 GTSNPN, CDR2 SVGIG (reference sequence). V was shortened by 3 bases and J by 0 bases, with 9 bases between the two germline ends. The CDR3 nucleotides are TGTGCCTGGAGCGACATCAGCTCCTACAATGAGCAGTTCTTC. Its translation: CAWSDISSYNEQFF. Supplemented by reference TRBV30 and TRBJ2-1, the full variable domain reads SQTIHQWPATLVQPVGSPLSLECTVEGTSNPNLYWYRQAAGRGLQLLFYSVGIGQISSEVPQNLSASRPQDRQFILSSKKLLLSDSGFYLCAWSDISSYNEQFFGPGTRLTVL.

This clonotype was seen ten or more times. V is TRBV9 and J is TRBJ2-7; 7 bases line up with TRBD1. This CDR3 contains 14 residues. Germline V gives CDR1 SGDLS, CDR2 YYNGEE. J was trimmed by 3 bases and V by 3 bases; bases with no gene match: 6. CDR3 coding DNA: TGTGCCAGCAGCGAGGGGGCCGGGGTCTACGAGCAGTACTTC. The encoded protein is CASSEGAGVYEQYF.

The chain recombines TRBV6-2 or TRBV6-3 with TRBJ2-6; the D is unclear. V was shortened by 6 bases and J by 1 base, with 7 bases between the two germline ends. Germline CDR1 reads MNHEY; CDR2 reads SVGEGT. This CDR3 region has 14 residues. The CDR3 sequence is CASSPASGANVLTF. In DNA form, the CDR3 reads TGTGCCAGCAGCCCGGCTTCTGGGGCCAACGTCCTGACTTTC.

V gene TRBV28 combines with J gene TRBJ2-2; 14 bases align to TRBD2. V shed 5 bases and J 4 bases; nucleotides not matched to a gene: 9. This CDR3 contains 18 residues. From germline, CDR1 is MDHEN and CDR2 SYDVKM. CDR3 nucleotides: TGTGCCAGCAGTCCCGGGACTAGCGGGGGCCCGGGCACCGGGGAGCTGTTTTTT. Its protein is CASSPGTSGGPGTGELFF.

This rearrangement joins TRBV12-3 or TRBV12-4 to TRBJ2-6, with D uncertain. V lost 5 bases and J lost 4, with 21 bases in between. This CDR3 spans 18 amino acids. The DNA for the CDR3 is TGTGCCAGCAGTCCTGGGTCTGCCTTGGTTTTAGGGGCCAACGTCCTGACTTTC. It codes for CASSPGSALVLGANVLTF.

This clonotype was found a few times. The genes are TRBV12-3 or TRBV12-4 and TRBJ2-2, with D possibly being TRBD1 (5 bases). This CDR3 comprises 16 residues. Between the trimmed V and J ends, which lost 6 bases and 4 bases, there was a span of 18 bases. The CDR3 nucleotides are TGTGCCAGCAGAAGGGGTAACCCGGTCGGCACCGGGGAGCTGTTTTTT. This translates into CASRRGNPVGTGELFF.

This clonotype has only a few counts. V gene TRBV5-1 combines with J gene TRBJ2-7, with a weak D call TRBD1 (7 bases). This CDR3 contains 18 residues. Germline-derived CDR1 and CDR2 are SGHRS and YFSETQ. V was clipped by 5 bases and J by 3 bases, with 27 bases between them. The CDR3 sequence: CASRAWLIGDREDYEQYF. In DNA form, the CDR3 reads TGCGCCAGCAGAGCTTGGTTGATTGGAGACAGGGAGGACTACGAGCAGTACTTC.

The gene calls are TRBV19 and TRBJ2-1; 9 nucleotides match TRBD1. The CDR3 contains 16 residues. The ends lost 7 bases at V and 6 bases at J; junction bases unmatched: 13. Germline assignment: CDR1 LNHDA and CDR2 SQIVND (reference sequence). The CDR3 bases are TGTGCCAGTATGACCTTTACAGGGGGCGCAGGCAATGAGCAGTTCTTC. Its translation: CASMTFTGGAGNEQFF.

DNA of the CDR3: TGCAGTGCTCCCGAGCTAGCGGGGGTCACAGATACGCAGTATTTT. Translated, it gives CSAPELAGVTDTQYF. This chain links TRBV20-1 with TRBJ2-3, with 10 positions matching TRBD2. This CDR3 comprises 15 residues. Germline trimming cut 5 bases from V and 2 bases from J; bases unmatched to any gene: 7. Germline CDR1 reads DFQATT; CDR2 reads SNEGSKA (reference sequence).

This clonotype was observed a handful of times. The genes are TRBV24-1 and TRBJ2-1; 9 bases fit TRBD1. There are 16 residues in the CDR3. In germline, CDR1 is KGHDR, CDR2 SFDVKD. V shed 9 bases, J shed 2 bases, and the junction held 10 bases outside the gene matches. The chain's CDR3 is CATGADRGLPYNEQFF. The CDR3 DNA is TGTGCCACCGGTGCGGACAGGGGCCTTCCCTACAATGAGCAGTTCTTC.